The clone carrying this TCR beta chain was counted many times. The V end lost 3 bases, the J end lost 0 bases, and 10 bases lay between the germline ends. The CDR3 spans 15 residues. CDR1 is SGDLS, CDR2 YYNGEE, per germline. The sample is drawn from a study of T cells after yellow fever vaccination. TCRdb fed the 5' RACE reads into MiXCR, producing one record per CDR3 protein. The sample has over 45,000 distinct CDR3 sequences; roughly 7.4% are singletons. The sample was CD8+ T cells sorted from PBMCs, taken on the day of the first yellow fever vaccination. This receptor was identified in a man younger than 35 who received the YFV17D yellow fever vaccine. The J gene is TRBJ2-1, the V gene TRBV9; the D gene is possibly TRBD2 (5 bases). Here the CDR3 reads CASSAPSRSYNEQFF. The CDR3 DNA sequence: TGTGCCAGCAGCGCCCCTAGCCGCTCCTACAATGAGCAGTTCTTC. Full variable domain (missing parts from reference TRBV9 and TRBJ2-1): DSGVTQTPKHLITATGQRVTLRCSPRSGDLSVYWYQQSLDQGLQFLIQYYNGEERAKGNILERFSAQQFPDLHSELNLSSLELGDSALYFCASSAPSRSYNEQFFGPGTRLTVL.